The 30 T cell receptor beta chains in this list originate from one sample, sequenced in a study of post-analysis software for immune sequencing data. Study-wide points: Patients used about five TRBV segments, including TRBV5-6, TRBV5-1 and TRBV20-1, more often than controls.

Their antigens are not known. Each TCR beta cDNA library carried unique molecular identifiers. TCRdb redid the calling of the PCR reads with MiXCR, one entry per CDR3 protein. The data hold hundreds of thousands of distinct CDR3 sequences, with 44% observed a single time. The sequenced material came from blood. The receptors here all came from a girl aged 10 to 17 with multiple sclerosis.

The chain recombines TRBV2 with TRBJ2-1, with 7 bases aligning to TRBD2. There are 15 residues in the CDR3. J gave up 2 bases and V 2 bases, and 3 bases lay outside the gene matches. Germline V gives CDR1 SNHLY, CDR2 FYNNEI. CDR3 residues: CASSERAGAYNEQFF. CDR3 in DNA: TGTGCCAGCAGTGAACGGGCGGGAGCCTACAATGAGCAGTTCTTC.

This clonotype was seen a few times. The chain employs TRBV6-1 and TRBJ1-4; unclear D gene. The V gene lost 7 bases and the J gene lost 5 bases, with 11 bases spanning the gap. The CDR3 has 13 residues. Looked up from germline, CDR1 is MNHNS and CDR2 is SASEGT. The CDR3 sequence: CASKLLQNEKLFF. CDR3 in DNA: TGTGCCAGCAAACTCCTCCAAAATGAAAAACTGTTTTTT.

This clonotype is a singleton in its sample. The CDR3 DNA sequence: TGTGCCAGCAGCTTATACGGGGGCGTCTACACCTTC. It encodes CASSLYGGVYTF. The V and J genes are TRBV7-9 and TRBJ1-2, with TRBD1 as a possible D gene (6 bases). V was clipped by 2 bases and J by 10 bases, with 11 bases between them. CDR1 and CDR2 from the germline V gene are SEHNR and FQNEAQ (reference sequence). The CDR3 is 12 amino acids.

CDR3 amino acids: CASSVGDSTSTDTQYF. CDR3 nucleotides: TGTGCCAGCAGCGTAGGGGACAGCACTAGCACAGATACGCAGTATTTT. The chain couples TRBV9 to TRBJ2-3; TRBD1 aligns across 7 bases. From germline, CDR1 is SGDLS and CDR2 YYNGEE. The CDR3 runs to 16 residues. V dropped 0 bases and J dropped 0; count of bases not matched to a gene: 4. The whole variable domain, remainder taken from reference TRBV9 and TRBJ2-3, is DSGVTQTPKHLITATGQRVTLRCSPRSGDLSVYWYQQSLDQGLQFLIQYYNGEERAKGNILERFSAQQFPDLHSELNLSSLELGDSALYFCASSVGDSTSTDTQYFGPGTRLTVL.

The gene calls are TRBV5-1 and TRBJ1-2; a possible D gene is TRBD1 (6 bases). Germline lookup yields CDR1 SGHRS and CDR2 YFSETQ. The CDR3 has 14 amino acids. With 1 base removed from V and 8 bases from J, the gap between germline ends came to 15 bases. This CDR3 is CASSLQGPGEGYTF. The CDR3 region has the DNA TGCGCCAGCAGCTTGCAGGGGCCCGGAGAAGGCTACACCTTC.

CDR3 in DNA: TGTGCCAGCAGTGGCGGCAACAGGGGGAACACCGGGGAGCTGTTTTTT. It encodes CASSGGNRGNTGELFF. The V call is TRBV12-3 or TRBV12-4, the J call TRBJ2-2; 7 bases agree with TRBD1. The trim removed 5 bases at V and 1 base at J, leaving 7 bases unmatched. This CDR3 has 16 residues.

V gene TRBV20-1 combines with J gene TRBJ2-2; D gene unclear. CDR1 is DFQATT, CDR2 SNEGSKA, per germline (reference sequence). V lost 0 bases, J lost 4 bases, and 6 bases lay in between. CDR3 length equals 13 residues. The CDR3 region has the DNA TGCAGTGCTAGAGATCTGACCACCGGGGAGCTGTTTTTT. It yields the protein CSARDLTTGELFF.

The J gene is TRBJ1-5, the V gene TRBV10-3; 10 nucleotides agree with TRBD1. V lost 3 bases and J lost 6; bases outside the gene matches: 5. The CDR3 is 15 residues long. Germline V gene data show CDR1 as ENHRY and CDR2 as SYGVKD. The chain's CDR3 is CAISEGTGVVQPQHF. The CDR3 nucleotides read TGTGCCATCAGTGAAGGGACAGGGGTAGTTCAGCCCCAGCATTTT.

This clonotype was observed a handful of times. This chain joins TRBV10-3 and TRBJ2-1; unclear D gene. Deletions cut 0 bases from V and 11 bases from J, with 11 bases between. Germline values: CDR1 ENHRY, CDR2 SYGVKD. The CDR3 has 13 residues. The CDR3 sequence: CAISESEATKQFF. The CDR3 bases are TGTGCCATCAGTGAGTCAGAGGCAACGAAGCAGTTCTTC.

The chain employs TRBV12-3 or TRBV12-4 and TRBJ1-1; TRBD1 is a possible D gene (5 bases). This CDR3 spans 13 amino acids. V was trimmed by 8 bases and J by 5 bases, leaving 15 bases between them. CDR3 coding DNA: TGTGCCAGCTCTTCAGGGTCCAAAACTGAAGCTTTCTTT. Protein sequence: CASSSGSKTEAFF.

V gene TRBV5-6 combines with J gene TRBJ2-7; possibly TRBD2 for D (6 bases). In germline, CDR1 is SGHDT, CDR2 YYEEEE. The CDR3 loop spans 14 amino acids. V shed 0 bases and J shed 3 bases, with 10 bases lying between them. The CDR3 loop is CASSLDGGLYEQYF. In nucleotides, the CDR3 is TGTGCCAGCAGCTTGGACGGGGGACTCTACGAGCAGTACTTC.

This chain joins TRBV6-1 and TRBJ1-5; TRBD1 might be the D (5 bases). V was pared by 4 bases and J by 9 bases, with 22 bases between. The CDR3 spans 16 residues. Germline-derived CDR1 and CDR2 are MNHNS and SASEGT. This CDR3 reads CASSGGMGPWMWPQHF. CDR3 DNA sequence: TGTGCCAGCAGTGGAGGGATGGGACCATGGATGTGGCCCCAGCATTTT.

This clonotype has more than one count but fewer than ten. The V gene is TRBV28, the J gene TRBJ1-4, with 8 bases matching TRBD1. The CDR3 is 18 residues long. V lost 3 bases and J lost 8; bases outside the gene matches: 17. Germline CDR1 and CDR2: MDHEN and SYDVKM. In DNA form, the CDR3 reads TGTGCCAGCAGTTTGCGCCCCGGGACAGGCCGCCTGGGGGAAAAACTGTTTTTT. Translating it yields CASSLRPGTGRLGEKLFF.

J is TRBJ2-4 and V is TRBV10-3, with 7 bases identical to TRBD2. CDR1 is ENHRY and CDR2 is SYGVKD in the germline V gene. The length of the CDR3 is 14 residues. The J segment lost 8 bases and the V segment lost 0 bases, leaving 4 bases of the junction unmatched. CDR3 protein: CAISESGRGDIQYF. Here the CDR3 DNA reads TGTGCCATCAGTGAGTCAGGACGGGGGGACATTCAGTACTTC.

There are a few counts of this clonotype. The V gene is TRBV5-5, the J gene TRBJ2-1; possible D gene TRBD2, 5 bases. Germline-derived CDR1 and CDR2 are SGHKS and YYEKEE (reference sequence). The V end was cut by 6 bases, the J end by 9 bases, with 19 bases between. The CDR3 has 14 amino acids. The CDR3 nucleotides are TGTGCCAGCAACCTCTGGGGTAGCAGCGGTGAGCAGTTCTTC. The encoded protein is CASNLWGSSGEQFF.

The chain has TRBV29-1 and TRBJ2-7; 8 bases fit TRBD1. The junction had 6 bases not matched to a gene; V was cut back by 5 bases and J by 6 bases. The germline gives CDR1 SQVTM, CDR2 ANQGSEA. This CDR3 has 12 residues. The CDR3 loop reads CSVTRQGSEQYF. As DNA, the CDR3 is TGCAGCGTTACTCGACAGGGGTCCGAGCAGTACTTC.

A few counts support this clonotype. V and J are TRBV5-6 and TRBJ2-5; D tentatively fits TRBD1 or TRBD2 (5 bases each). Germline CDR1 SGHDT, CDR2 YYEEEE. The V end lost 4 bases, the J end lost 2 bases, and 12 bases lay between the germline ends. There are 14 residues in the CDR3. The CDR3 DNA is TGTGCCAGCAGCGGCGTCGGGACGCAAGAGACCCAGTACTTC. Translation: CASSGVGTQETQYF.

The chain is built from TRBV5-5 and TRBJ1-1; TRBD1 aligns across 8 bases. Germline CDR1 reads SGHKS; CDR2 reads YYEKEE (reference sequence). After removal of 3 bases from V and 1 base from J, the junction contained 8 bases not matched to a gene. This CDR3 has 16 residues. In nucleotides, the CDR3 is TGTGCCAGCAGCTCCCCTGGGGGACAGGCGAACACTGAAGCTTTCTTT. The encoded protein is CASSSPGGQANTEAFF. The full variable domain, in which reference TRBV5-5 and TRBJ1-1 provide the parts outside the CDR3, is DAGVTQSPTHLIKTRGQQVTLRCSPISGHKSVSWYQQVLGQGPQFIFQYYEKEERGRGNFPDRFSARQFPNYSSELNVNALLLGDSALYLCASSSPGGQANTEAFFGQGTRLTVV.

The V call is TRBV6-5, the J call TRBJ2-1, with 8 bases aligning to TRBD2. Germline CDR1 MNHEY, CDR2 SVGAGI. The V and J ends lost 2 bases and 6 bases, in that order; junction bases with no gene match: 12. The CDR3 is made up of 17 amino acids. As DNA, the CDR3 is TGTGCCAGCAGTTACAGGGCTAGCGGGTCCCCTGGCAATGAGCAGTTCTTC. Its translation is CASSYRASGSPGNEQFF.

This clonotype occurred a few times. The chain uses TRBV6-5 and TRBJ2-1; 9 bases agree with TRBD1. Looked up from germline, CDR1 is MNHEY and CDR2 is SVGAGI. V was clipped by 4 bases and J by 0 bases; unmatched bases: 7. The CDR3 loop spans 17 amino acids. CDR3: CASSWDRALFSYNEQFF. CDR3 in DNA: TGTGCCAGCAGTTGGGACAGGGCACTCTTCTCCTACAATGAGCAGTTCTTC.

About this clonotype itself: Relative to the germline gene, one junction end is altered; a read error may explain this. V usage is TRBV4-2 and J usage is TRBJ1-2; D not certain. This CDR3 spans 15 amino acids. In germline, CDR1 is LGHNA, CDR2 YNFKEQ. In DNA form, the CDR3 reads TGTGCCGGCAGCCAAGATGACGCAGGCTCCTATGGCTACACCTTC. Its translation is CAGSQDDAGSYGYTF.

This clonotype was counted a few times. V and J are TRBV2 and TRBJ1-2; no firm D call. This CDR3 comprises 13 residues. Germline V gives CDR1 SNHLY, CDR2 FYNNEI. V lost 6 bases and J 3 bases, leaving 11 bases between the germline ends. CDR3 sequence (DNA): TGTGCCAGCAGGCCATATAGCTACTATGGCTACACCTTC. This encodes CASRPYSYYGYTF.

The chain recombines TRBV29-1 with TRBJ2-5; D might be TRBD1 (6 bases). The CDR3 runs 11 residues. Germline lookup yields CDR1 SQVTM and CDR2 ANQGSEA. V was clipped by 5 bases and J by 3 bases, with 7 bases between them. The CDR3 sequence: CSVRQEETQYF. In nucleotides, the CDR3 is TGCAGCGTTCGACAGGAAGAGACCCAGTACTTC.

This rearrangement joins TRBV4-1 to TRBJ2-7; 11 bases are shared with TRBD2. The CDR3 totals 16 residues. Germline V gene lookup returns CDR1 MGHRA and CDR2 YSYEKL. With 3 bases clipped from V and 5 bases from J, the junction kept 9 bases outside the gene matches. CDR3 sequence (DNA): TGCGCCAGCAGCCACGGGAGGGGACTAGCGGCGAACGAGCAGTACTTC. Protein: CASSHGRGLAANEQYF.

The chain employs TRBV9 and TRBJ2-1; a weak D match, TRBD1 (6 bases). There are 12 residues in the CDR3. The V end was cut by 4 bases, the J end by 9 bases, with 11 bases between. Germline values: CDR1 SGDLS, CDR2 YYNGEE. This CDR3 is CASSWKGVEQFF. In nucleotides, the CDR3 is TGTGCCAGCAGCTGGAAGGGGGTTGAGCAGTTCTTC.

The chain couples TRBV5-1 to TRBJ1-2, with unresolved D. This CDR3 is built from 14 residues. Germline-derived CDR1 and CDR2 are SGHRS and YFSETQ. The V end lost 3 bases, the J end lost 2 bases, and 11 bases lay between the germline ends. This CDR3 is CASSSVSENYGYTF. CDR3 coding DNA: TGCGCCAGCAGCTCGGTCTCCGAGAACTATGGCTACACCTTC.

This clonotype was seen only a few times. The chain joins TRBV19 to TRBJ2-5, with D possibly being TRBD1 (6 bases). There are 12 residues in the CDR3. Germline lookup yields CDR1 LNHDA and CDR2 SQIVND (reference sequence). V lost 9 bases, J lost 0 bases, and 8 bases lay in between. The CDR3 sequence is CASGTHQETQYF. DNA of the CDR3: TGTGCCAGCGGGACACACCAAGAGACCCAGTACTTC.

This chain uses TRBV20-1 with TRBJ2-5; TRBD1 matches 8 bases. CDR1 and CDR2 (germline): DFQATT, SNEGSKA (reference sequence). The junction had 8 bases not matched to a gene; V was cut back by 3 bases and J by 5 bases. This CDR3 is 14 amino acids long. The CDR3 is CSARESTGVETQYF. The CDR3 nucleotides are TGCAGTGCTAGGGAATCGACAGGGGTGGAGACCCAGTACTTC.

The rearrangement links TRBV4-1 to TRBJ1-2, with D possibly TRBD1 on 5 matching bases. This CDR3 spans 13 amino acids. Trimming stripped 1 base from V and 8 bases from J, with 11 bases between. Germline V gene data show CDR1 as MGHRA and CDR2 as YSYEKL. CDR3 sequence: CASSQVRVRGYTF. In DNA, the CDR3 is TGCGCCAGCAGCCAAGTCAGGGTACGCGGCTACACCTTC.

This clonotype was recorded a few times. This rearrangement joins TRBV12-3 or TRBV12-4 to TRBJ2-1, with a weak D call TRBD2 (6 bases). The CDR3 is 13 residues long. V lost 9 bases and J 0 bases, leaving 9 bases between the germline ends. The CDR3 spells CASGTYSYNEQFF. In nucleotides, the CDR3 is TGTGCCAGTGGGACTTACTCCTACAATGAGCAGTTCTTC.